This T cell receptor beta chain was identified in a study of monozygotic twins with inflammatory bowel disease. CDR3 length: 14 amino acids. Germline V lookup: CDR1 SGHTA, CDR2 FQGNSA. No DNA is given; TCRdb re-called the 5' RACE reads and lists each CDR3 protein once. The sample's table shows approximately 210,000 distinct CDR3 sequences. The TCR was taken from a human donor with ulcerative colitis or Crohn's disease, or a healthy co-twin of an affected twin (not recorded which). Sequenced input: blood. The gene calls are TRBV7-2 and TRBJ2-5; TCRdb gives TRBD2 as the D gene, but with no DNA this cannot be confirmed. The CDR3: CASSLLGLGGTQYF. Full variable domain (remainder filled in from reference TRBV7-2 and TRBJ2-5): GAGVSQSPSNKVTEKGKDVELRCDPISGHTALYWYRQSLGQGLEFLIYFQGNSAPDKSGLPSDRFSAERTGGSVSTLTIQRTQQEDSAVYLCASSLLGLGGTQYFGPGTRLLVL.